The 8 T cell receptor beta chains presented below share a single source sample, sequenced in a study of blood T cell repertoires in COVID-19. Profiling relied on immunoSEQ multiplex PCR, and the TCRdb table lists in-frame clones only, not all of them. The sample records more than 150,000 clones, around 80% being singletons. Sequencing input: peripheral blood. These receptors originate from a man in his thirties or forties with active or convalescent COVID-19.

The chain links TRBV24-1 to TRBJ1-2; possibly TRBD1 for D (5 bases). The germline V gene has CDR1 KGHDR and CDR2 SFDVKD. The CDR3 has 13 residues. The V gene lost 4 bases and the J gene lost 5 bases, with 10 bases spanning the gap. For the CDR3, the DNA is TGTGCCACCAGTGAGGCCGGGGGATATGGCTACACCTTC. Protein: CATSEAGGYGYTF.

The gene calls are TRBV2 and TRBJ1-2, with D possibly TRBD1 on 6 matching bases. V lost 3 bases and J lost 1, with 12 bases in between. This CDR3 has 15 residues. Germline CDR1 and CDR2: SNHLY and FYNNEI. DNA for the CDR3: TGTGCCAGCAGTGAGGGCGGGGGCTTTAACTATGGCTACACCTTC. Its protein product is CASSEGGGFNYGYTF.

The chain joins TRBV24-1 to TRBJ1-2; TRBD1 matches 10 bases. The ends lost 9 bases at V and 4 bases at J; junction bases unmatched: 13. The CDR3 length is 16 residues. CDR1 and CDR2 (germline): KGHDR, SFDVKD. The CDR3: CATVAGWDRGFYGYTF. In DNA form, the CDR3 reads TGTGCCACCGTGGCGGGGTGGGACAGGGGCTTCTATGGCTACACCTTC.

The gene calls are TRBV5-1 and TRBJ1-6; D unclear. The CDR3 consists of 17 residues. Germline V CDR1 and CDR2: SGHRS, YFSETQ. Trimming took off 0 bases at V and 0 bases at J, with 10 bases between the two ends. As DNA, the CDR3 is TGCGCCAGCAGCTTGGACCCGGTTGACTCCTATAATTCACCCCTCCACTTT. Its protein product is CASSLDPVDSYNSPLHF.

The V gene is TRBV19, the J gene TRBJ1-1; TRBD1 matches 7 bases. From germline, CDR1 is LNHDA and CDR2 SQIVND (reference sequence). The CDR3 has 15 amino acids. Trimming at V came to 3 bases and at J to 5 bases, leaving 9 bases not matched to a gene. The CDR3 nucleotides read TGTGCCAGTAGTATCGGGCTGACAGGGAGAACTGAAGCTTTCTTT. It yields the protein CASSIGLTGRTEAFF.

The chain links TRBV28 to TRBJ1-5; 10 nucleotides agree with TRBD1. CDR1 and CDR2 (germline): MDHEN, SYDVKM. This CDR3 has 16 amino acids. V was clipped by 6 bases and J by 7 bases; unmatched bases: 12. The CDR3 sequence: CASSTMGQGLGQPQHF. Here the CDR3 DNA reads TGTGCCAGCAGCACAATGGGACAGGGGCTGGGACAGCCCCAGCATTTT.

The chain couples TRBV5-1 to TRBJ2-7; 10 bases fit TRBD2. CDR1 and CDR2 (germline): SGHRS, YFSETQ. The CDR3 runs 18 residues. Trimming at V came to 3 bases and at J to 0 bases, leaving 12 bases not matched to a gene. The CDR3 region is CASSSTTQTSGISYEQYF. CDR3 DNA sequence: TGCGCCAGCAGCTCCACAACACAAACTAGCGGGATCTCCTACGAGCAGTACTTC.

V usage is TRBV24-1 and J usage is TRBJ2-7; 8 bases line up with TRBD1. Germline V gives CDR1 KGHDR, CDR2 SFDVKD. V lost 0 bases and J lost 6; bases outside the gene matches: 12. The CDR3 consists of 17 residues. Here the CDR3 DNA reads TGTGCCACCAGTGATTTGTTTACAGGGGGTAACTTTTCCGAGCAGTACTTC. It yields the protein CATSDLFTGGNFSEQYF.